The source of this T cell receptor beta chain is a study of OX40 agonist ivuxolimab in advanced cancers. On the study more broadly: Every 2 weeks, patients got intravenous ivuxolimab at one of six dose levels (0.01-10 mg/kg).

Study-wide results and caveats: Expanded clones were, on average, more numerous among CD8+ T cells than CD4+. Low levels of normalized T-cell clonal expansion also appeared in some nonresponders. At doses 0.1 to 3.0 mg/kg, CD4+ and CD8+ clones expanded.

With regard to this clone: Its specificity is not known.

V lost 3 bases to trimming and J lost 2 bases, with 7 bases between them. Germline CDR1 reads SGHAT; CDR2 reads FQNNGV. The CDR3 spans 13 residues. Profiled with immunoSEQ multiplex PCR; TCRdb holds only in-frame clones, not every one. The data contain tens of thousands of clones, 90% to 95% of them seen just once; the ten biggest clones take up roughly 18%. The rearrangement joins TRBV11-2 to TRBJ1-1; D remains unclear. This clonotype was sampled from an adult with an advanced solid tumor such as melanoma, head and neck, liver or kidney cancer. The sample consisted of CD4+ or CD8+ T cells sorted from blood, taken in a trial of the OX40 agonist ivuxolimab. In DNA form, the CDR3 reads TGTGCCAGCAGCTTCGCAGGAAACACTGAAGCTTTCTTT. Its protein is CASSFAGNTEAFF.